The T cell receptor beta chain described here comes from a study of molecular identifiers for immune sequencing clone quantification. Study background: Replicates split RNA from around 20,000 or 100,000 naive CD8 cells five ways, and the researchers sequenced four portions.

Study findings and constraints: Identical barcode-sharing TCR molecules could lead to underestimated sizes for highly expanded clones. Clones above 20 RNA copies held over 99% of effector molecules, under 1% in naive cells. One cell's worth of spiked Jurkat TCR RNA was reportedly detectable among about a million naive cells.

Many counts were recorded for this clonotype. The target antigen is unknown. Trimming took 4 bases from V and 2 from J; bases not matched to a gene: 12. The germline CDR1 and CDR2 sequences are SGDLS and YYNGEE. This CDR3 has 17 residues. TCRdb passed the PCR reads through MiXCR, listing each CDR3 protein once. Of tens of thousands of distinct CDR3 sequences listed, about 18% are singletons. The specimen sequenced was naive CD8+ T cells from blood, with Jurkat cell RNA spiked in. Documented subset: FACS-sorted CD8+CD4-CCR7+CD45RA+ naive T cells. The receptor comes from a human donor in good health. Some libraries in this study had Jurkat cell RNA spiked in. The chain has TRBV9 and TRBJ2-1; 7 nucleotides align to TRBD1. The CDR3 is CASSTSVHRGTYNEQFF. CDR3 bases: TGTGCCAGCAGCACATCAGTACACAGGGGCACCTACAATGAGCAGTTCTTC.